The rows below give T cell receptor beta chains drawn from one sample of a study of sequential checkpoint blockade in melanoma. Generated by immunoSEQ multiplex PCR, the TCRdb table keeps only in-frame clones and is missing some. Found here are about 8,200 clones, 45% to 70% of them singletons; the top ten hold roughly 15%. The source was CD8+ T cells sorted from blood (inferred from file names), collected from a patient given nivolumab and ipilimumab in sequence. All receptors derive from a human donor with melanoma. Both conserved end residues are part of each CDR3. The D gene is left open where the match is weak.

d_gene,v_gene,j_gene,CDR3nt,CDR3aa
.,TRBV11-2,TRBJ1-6,TGTGCCAGCAGCTTAGACGAGGAGGGGGAGGGCTCCTATAATTCACCCCTCCACTTT,CASSLDEEGEGSYNSPLHF
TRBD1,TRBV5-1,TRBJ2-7,TGCGCCAGCAGCTTGGCGTACAGGGGATACGAGCAGTACTTC,CASSLAYRGYEQYF
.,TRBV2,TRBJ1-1,TGTGCCAGCAGTGAAAGCAGGTTGAACACTGAAGCTTTCTTT,CASSESRLNTEAFF
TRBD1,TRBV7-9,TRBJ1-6,TGTGCCATCAGCTCGGACAGGGAAAATAATTCACCCCTCCACTTT,CAISSDRENNSPLHF
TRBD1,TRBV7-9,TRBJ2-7,TGTGCCAGCAGCTCCTGGGCCAGGGGGCGCGACGAGCAGTACTTC,CASSSWARGRDEQYF
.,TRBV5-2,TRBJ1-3,TGTGCCAGCAGCTTTTCGAACACCATATATTTT,CASSFSNTIYF
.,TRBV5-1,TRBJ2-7,TGCGCCAGCAGCTTCGCGGGTGGATCCTACGAGCAGTACTTC,CASSFAGGSYEQYF
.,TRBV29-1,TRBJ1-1,TGCAGCGTTGGACTTCGGGGGGAAGCTTTCTTT,CSVGLRGEAFF
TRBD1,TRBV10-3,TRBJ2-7,TGTGCCATCAGTGGGAGCGGACAGGTTATCCACGAGCAGTACTTC,CAISGSGQVIHEQYF
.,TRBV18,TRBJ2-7,TGTGCCAGCTCACCAGAGGCCAACTACGAGCAGTACTTC,CASSPEANYEQYF
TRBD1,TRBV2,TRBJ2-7,TGTGCCAGCAAGGGACAGGGGGCGTACGAGCAGTACTTC,CASKGQGAYEQYF
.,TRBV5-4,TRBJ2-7,TGTGCCAGCAGCTTTGGCCAGCGGAGCTCCTACGAGCAGTACTTC,CASSFGQRSSYEQYF
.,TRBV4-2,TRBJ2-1,TGTGCCAGCAGCCAAGATCTGGCGGAGGTTGAGCAGTTCTTC,CASSQDLAEVEQFF